Shown below are 24 T cell receptor beta chains from a single sample sequenced in a study of T cells after yellow fever vaccination. Each CDR3 protein gets one entry after TCRdb re-called the 5' RACE reads with MiXCR. The sample holds around 340,000 distinct CDR3 sequences, approximately 13% seen once. The sample was CD4+ T cells sorted from PBMCs, taken 15 days after the yellow fever booster vaccination. These receptors all come from a man between 18 and 35 years old who received the YFV17D yellow fever vaccine.

The genes are TRBV5-6 and TRBJ1-4; D unresolved. The CDR3 has 14 amino acids. V lost 2 bases and J lost 7, with 12 bases in between. CDR1 is SGHDT and CDR2 is YYEEEE in the germline V gene. The CDR3 bases are TGTGCCAGCAGCTTACATGGGGTAGCTGAAAAACTGTTTTTT. Its translation: CASSLHGVAEKLFF. The full variable domain, its missing parts supplied by reference TRBV5-6 and TRBJ1-4, is DAGVTQSPTHLIKTRGQQVTLRCSPKSGHDTVSWYQQALGQGPQFIFQYYEEEERQRGNFPDRFSGHQFPNYSSELNVNALLLGDSALYLCASSLHGVAEKLFFGSGTQLSVL.

This clonotype was seen more than once but under ten times. This chain connects TRBV27 to TRBJ1-5, with 8 nucleotides matching TRBD1. The CDR3 runs to 14 residues. Germline V lookup: CDR1 MNHEY, CDR2 SMNVEV (reference sequence). V lost 5 bases and J lost 3; bases outside the gene matches: 3. As DNA, the CDR3 is TGTGCCAGCAGTACAGGGGGTATCAATCAGCCCCAGCATTTT. Its protein product is CASSTGGINQPQHF.

The chain recombines TRBV14 with TRBJ1-1; possible D gene TRBD1, 5 bases. V lost 0 bases and J lost 0, with 11 bases in between. The CDR3 spans 16 residues. Looked up from germline, CDR1 is SGHDN and CDR2 is FVKESK. CDR3 residues: CASSQELPGMNTEAFF. CDR3 sequence (DNA): TGTGCCAGCAGCCAAGAACTTCCAGGGATGAACACTGAAGCTTTCTTT.

The chain is built from TRBV4-3 and TRBJ2-3; 9 bases match TRBD2. The CDR3 loop spans 16 amino acids. V gave up 2 bases and J gave up 5 bases; unmatched junction bases: 8. Germline CDR1 and CDR2: LGHNA and YSLEER. CDR3 in amino acids: CASSQWAGGPEDTQYF. As DNA, the CDR3 is TGCGCCAGCAGCCAATGGGCGGGGGGGCCTGAAGATACGCAGTATTTT.

The chain carries TRBV5-6 and TRBJ2-7, with unresolved D. CDR3 length: 12 amino acids. Deletions cut 4 bases from V and 3 bases from J, with 8 bases between. CDR1 is SGHDT, CDR2 YYEEEE, per germline. The CDR3 DNA reads TGTGCCAGCAGCCCGGTCCGCTACGAGCAGTACGTC. Residues: CASSPVRYEQYV.

This clonotype was found a few times. This chain connects TRBV27 to TRBJ1-1, with 9 bases lining up with TRBD1. The germline gives CDR1 MNHEY, CDR2 SMNVEV (reference sequence). The length of the CDR3 is 16 residues. V dropped 6 bases and J dropped 6; count of bases not matched to a gene: 14. The CDR3 nucleotides read TGTGCCAGCAGACGTCTCCAGACAGGGGGTTCCCCTGAAGCTTTCTTT. It yields the protein CASRRLQTGGSPEAFF.

The rearrangement links TRBV9 to TRBJ1-2, with D perhaps matching TRBD1 (5 bases). The CDR3 has 14 amino acids. Per the germline V gene, CDR1 is SGDLS and CDR2 is YYNGEE. Between the trimmed V and J ends, which lost 0 bases and 7 bases, there was a span of 13 bases. This chain's CDR3 is CASSVEVTAGGYTF. CDR3 in DNA: TGTGCCAGCAGCGTAGAAGTGACAGCAGGTGGCTACACCTTC.

The genes are TRBV4-3 and TRBJ2-5; weak D call: TRBD1 (6 bases). This CDR3 comprises 16 residues. The germline V gene has CDR1 LGHNA and CDR2 YSLEER. V lost 3 bases and J lost 9, with 23 bases in between. Written as DNA, the CDR3 is TGCGCCAGCAGCCATGTTAATGTACAGGGCTCTAGATCCCAGTACTTC. It codes for CASSHVNVQGSRSQYF.

This clonotype was detected ten times or more. CDR3 DNA: TGCAGCGCGGGCTCAGGGGTTCCCACTGAAGCTTTCTTT. Translation gives CSAGSGVPTEAFF. The chain employs TRBV29-1 and TRBJ1-1, with TRBD1 as a possible D gene (6 bases). The CDR3 extends over 13 amino acids. Per the germline V gene, CDR1 is SQVTM and CDR2 is ANQGSEA. V gave up 7 bases and J gave up 4 bases, with 16 bases separating them.

At least ten counts were recorded for this clonotype. The rearrangement uses TRBV7-9 and TRBJ2-1, with D perhaps matching TRBD1 (6 bases). Looked up from germline, CDR1 is SEHNR and CDR2 is FQNEAQ (reference sequence). V dropped 5 bases and J dropped 5 bases, with 22 bases sitting between them. The CDR3 has 17 amino acids. The CDR3 is CASSPAGVTNRDNEQFF. The CDR3 coding sequence is TGTGCCAGCAGCCCAGCCGGGGTTACAAACAGGGACAATGAGCAGTTCTTC.

The rearrangement uses TRBV7-3 and TRBJ1-1; D is undetermined. V was shortened by 0 bases and J by 5 bases, with 10 bases between the two germline ends. CDR1 and CDR2 from the germline V gene are SGHTA and FQGTGA. This CDR3 contains 14 residues. The CDR3 coding sequence is TGTGCCAGCAGCTTAACGGCCGCGGGGACTGAAGCTTTCTTT. It is translated as CASSLTAAGTEAFF.

This clonotype was seen repeatedly, ten times or more. J is TRBJ1-1 and V is TRBV5-1; D unresolved. Germline V gene sequence: CDR1 SGHRS, CDR2 YFSETQ. V was clipped by 4 bases and J by 0 bases, with 7 bases between them. The length of the CDR3 is 13 residues. In DNA form, the CDR3 reads TGCGCCAGCAGCATACGGGTGAACACTGAAGCTTTCTTT. Protein: CASSIRVNTEAFF.

This chain connects TRBV7-9 to TRBJ2-4, with D perhaps TRBD1 or TRBD2 (5 bases each). Germline-derived CDR1 and CDR2 are SEHNR and FQNEAQ (reference sequence). This CDR3 has 14 amino acids. V was pared by 5 bases and J by 3 bases, with 11 bases between. The CDR3 DNA reads as TGTGCCAGCAGCCCCGGGACCTTCAAAAACATTCAGTACTTC. Protein: CASSPGTFKNIQYF.

This clonotype appeared a few times. V and J are TRBV24-1 and TRBJ2-3; D is unclear. CDR1 and CDR2 from the germline V gene are KGHDR and SFDVKD. CDR3 length: 13 residues. Between the trimmed V and J ends, which lost 5 bases and 5 bases, there was a span of 10 bases. Here the CDR3 reads CATSAAELDTQYF. The CDR3 DNA reads TGTGCCACCAGTGCGGCAGAGCTAGATACGCAGTATTTT.

The rearrangement joins TRBV18 to TRBJ1-1, with 8 bases matching TRBD1. Germline lookup yields CDR1 KGHSH and CDR2 LQKENI. The CDR3 has 14 amino acids. The ends lost 6 bases at V and 3 bases at J; junction bases unmatched: 6. The DNA for the CDR3 is TGTGCCAGCTCCCAAGGGACAGGCCACACTGAAGCTTTCTTT. This sequence encodes CASSQGTGHTEAFF.

CDR3 in DNA: TGTGCCAGCGGACCACCCGGACGGCCTGGGGGCTACACCTTC. It specifies CASGPPGRPGGYTF. This chain joins TRBV12-3 or TRBV12-4 and TRBJ1-2; no firm D call. This CDR3 is built from 14 residues. Trimming pared 8 bases from V and 8 bases from J, leaving 21 bases between.

This clonotype was detected a few times. The chain carries TRBV5-1 and TRBJ2-3; TRBD2 is a possible D gene (6 bases). The CDR3 runs to 15 residues. Trimming pared 4 bases from V and 2 bases from J, leaving 14 bases between. Germline CDR1 SGHRS, CDR2 YFSETQ. CDR3 protein: CASSRRDPYTDTQYF. In nucleotides, the CDR3 is TGCGCCAGCAGCAGGAGGGACCCTTACACAGATACGCAGTATTTT.

A few counts support this clonotype. CDR3 in DNA: TGTGCCAGCAGCAAAGTAGCGGGTTCCCCCGGGGAGCTGTTTTTT. This encodes CASSKVAGSPGELFF. This chain uses TRBV21-1 with TRBJ2-2; the DNA was not used to check the table's D call, TRBD2. TRBV21-1 constitutes a pseudogene. The CDR3 is 15 amino acids.

The chain recombines TRBV30 with TRBJ2-5; D is possibly TRBD1 (5 bases). The assigned J gene may be wrong: the sequence end matches TRBJ2-1 better. CDR1 is GTSNPN, CDR2 SVGIG, per germline (reference sequence). CDR3 length equals 14 residues. CDR3 protein: CAWSILRDQETQFF. The CDR3 region has the DNA TGTGCCTGGAGTATCCTCAGGGATCAAGAGACCCAGTTCTTC.

This clonotype turned up a few times. The genes are TRBV2 and TRBJ2-5; D might be TRBD2 (5 bases). This CDR3 region has 12 residues. Trimming removed 10 bases at V and 5 bases at J, with 14 bases between. Looked up from germline, CDR1 is SNHLY and CDR2 is FYNNEI. CDR3 region: CATREEAETQYF. The CDR3 DNA reads as TGTGCCACTCGTGAGGAGGCTGAGACCCAGTACTTC. The full variable domain, with the rest looked up from reference TRBV2 and TRBJ2-5, is EPEVTQTPSHQVTQMGQEVILRCVPISNHLYFYWYRQILGQKVEFLVSFYNNEISEKSEIFDDQFSVERPDGSNFTLKIRSTKLEDSAMYFCATREEAETQYFGPGTRLLVL.

The J gene is TRBJ2-5, the V gene TRBV12-3 or TRBV12-4; the D gene could be TRBD1 or TRBD2 (6 bases each). This CDR3 region has 16 residues. V shed 7 bases and J shed 5 bases, with 23 bases lying between them. The CDR3, as DNA: TGTGCCAGCACCCCTGACGGACAGCGGGCTGGTGAGACCCAGTACTTC. It specifies CASTPDGQRAGETQYF.

The chain employs TRBV7-2 and TRBJ1-1, with D uncertain. The CDR3 is 14 amino acids. In germline, CDR1 is SGHTA, CDR2 FQGNSA. The V end lost 2 bases, the J end lost 4 bases, and 11 bases lay between the germline ends. CDR3 sequence: CASSLYEKSTEAFF. In nucleotides, the CDR3 is TGTGCCAGCAGCTTATATGAAAAAAGCACTGAAGCTTTCTTT.

Only a few counts were recorded for this clonotype. The CDR3 spells CASIPGQGATNEQFF. The DNA of the CDR3 is TGTGCCAGTATCCCTGGACAGGGAGCTACCAATGAGCAGTTCTTC. The chain employs TRBV19 and TRBJ2-1; 8 positions agree with TRBD1. There are 15 residues in the CDR3. The germline V gene has CDR1 LNHDA and CDR2 SQIVND (reference sequence). V lost 7 bases, J lost 6 bases, and 11 bases stayed unmatched.

This clonotype occurred a few times. This chain joins TRBV20-1 and TRBJ2-7, with D perhaps matching TRBD1 or TRBD2 (6 bases each). Germline assignment: CDR1 DFQATT and CDR2 SNEGSKA (reference sequence). The CDR3 length is 13 residues. V lost 3 bases and J 5 bases, leaving 14 bases between the germline ends. CDR3 nucleotides: TGCAGTGCTAGCCGGCCCGGGGGCCACGAGCAGTACGTC. Protein: CSASRPGGHEQYV.